This TCR beta chain was sequenced in a study of blood T cell repertoires in COVID-19. Overall study context: The United States, Italy and Spain provided the acute and convalescent COVID-19 samples.

Symptom resolution, clearance, or two negative PCRs marked the recovered donors of Cohort 3. Original processing methods: Reference gene primer amplification gave nucleated cell count estimates. TCRdb keeps only in-frame clones here, not all; method: immunoSEQ multiplex PCR. Clone size and V and J calls were adopted from that table, with D and trimming inferred from the DNA. Of some 300,000 clones listed, 87% are singletons. The CDR3 totals 18 residues. Germline V gene lookup returns CDR1 MGHRA and CDR2 YSYEKL. The junction had 9 bases not matched to a gene; V was cut back by 0 bases and J by 2 bases.

The chain has TRBV4-1 and TRBJ2-3; 9 bases are shared with TRBD2. Sequences were obtained from PBMCs or T cells enriched from blood (not recorded which). This receptor was obtained from a woman in her twenties or thirties who had recovered from COVID-19. This chain's CDR3 is CASSQDGRAGGLTDTQYF. The CDR3, as DNA: TGCGCCAGCAGCCAAGACGGCCGAGCGGGGGGCCTCACAGATACGCAGTATTTT.